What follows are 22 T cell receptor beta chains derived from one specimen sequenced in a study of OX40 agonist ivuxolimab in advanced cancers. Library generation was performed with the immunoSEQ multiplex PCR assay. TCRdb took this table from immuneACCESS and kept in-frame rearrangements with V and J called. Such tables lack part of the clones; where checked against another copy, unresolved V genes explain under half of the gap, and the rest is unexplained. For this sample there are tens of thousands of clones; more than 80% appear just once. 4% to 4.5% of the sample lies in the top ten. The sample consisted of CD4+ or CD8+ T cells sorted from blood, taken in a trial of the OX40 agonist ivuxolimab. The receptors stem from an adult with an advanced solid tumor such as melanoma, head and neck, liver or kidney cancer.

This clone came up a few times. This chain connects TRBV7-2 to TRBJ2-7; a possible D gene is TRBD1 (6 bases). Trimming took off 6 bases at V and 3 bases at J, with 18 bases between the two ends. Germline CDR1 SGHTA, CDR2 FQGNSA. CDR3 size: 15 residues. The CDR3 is CASSLTGTTHYEQYF. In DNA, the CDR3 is TGTGCCAGCAGTTTAACCGGGACAACTCACTACGAGCAGTACTTC.

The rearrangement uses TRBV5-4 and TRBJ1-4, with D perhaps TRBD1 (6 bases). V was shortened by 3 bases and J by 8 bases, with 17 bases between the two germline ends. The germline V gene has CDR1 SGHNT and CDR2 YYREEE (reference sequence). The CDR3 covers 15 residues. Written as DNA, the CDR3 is TGTGCCAGCAGCTACTACGGGGGGCAGGGGGAAAAACTGTTTTTT. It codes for CASSYYGGQGEKLFF.

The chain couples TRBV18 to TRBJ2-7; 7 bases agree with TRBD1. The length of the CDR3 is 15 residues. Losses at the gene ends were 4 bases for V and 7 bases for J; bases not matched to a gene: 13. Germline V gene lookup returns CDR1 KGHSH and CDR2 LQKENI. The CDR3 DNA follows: TGTGCCAGCTCACTAGACCGGGACAGTATACGGGAGCAGTACTTC. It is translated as CASSLDRDSIREQYF.

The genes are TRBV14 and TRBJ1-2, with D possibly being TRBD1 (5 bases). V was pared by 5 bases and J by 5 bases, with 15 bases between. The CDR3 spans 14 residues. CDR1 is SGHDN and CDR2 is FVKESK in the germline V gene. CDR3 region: CASSSGTGRYGYTF. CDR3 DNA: TGTGCCAGCAGCTCCGGGACCGGGAGATATGGCTACACCTTC.

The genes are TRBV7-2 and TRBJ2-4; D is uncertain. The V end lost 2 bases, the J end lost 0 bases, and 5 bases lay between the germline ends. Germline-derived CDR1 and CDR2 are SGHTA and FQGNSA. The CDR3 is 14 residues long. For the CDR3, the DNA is TGTGCCAGCAGCTTAAACTTAGCCAAAAACATTCAGTACTTC. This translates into CASSLNLAKNIQYF.

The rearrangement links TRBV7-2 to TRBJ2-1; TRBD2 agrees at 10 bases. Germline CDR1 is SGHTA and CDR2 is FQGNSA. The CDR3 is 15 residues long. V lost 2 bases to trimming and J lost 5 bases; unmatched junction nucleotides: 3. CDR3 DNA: TGTGCCAGCAGCTTACTAGCGGGGGCGAACAATGAGCAGTTCTTC. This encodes CASSLLAGANNEQFF.

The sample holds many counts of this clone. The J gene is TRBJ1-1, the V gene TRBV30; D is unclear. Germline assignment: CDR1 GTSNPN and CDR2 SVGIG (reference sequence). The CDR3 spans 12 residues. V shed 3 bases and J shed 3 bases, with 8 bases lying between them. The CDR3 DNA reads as TGTGCCTGGAGGGAATCATACACTGAAGCTTTCTTT. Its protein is CAWRESYTEAFF.

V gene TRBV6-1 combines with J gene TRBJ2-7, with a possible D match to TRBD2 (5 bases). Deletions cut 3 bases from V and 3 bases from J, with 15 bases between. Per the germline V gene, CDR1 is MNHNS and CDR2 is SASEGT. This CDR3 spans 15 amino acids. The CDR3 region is CASSDLAMSRYEQYF. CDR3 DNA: TGTGCCAGCAGTGACCTAGCAATGTCCCGCTACGAGCAGTACTTC.

The DNA of the CDR3 is TGTGCCAGTAGGTATAACACAGATACGCAGTATTTT. This translates into CASRYNTDTQYF. The chain combines TRBV19 with TRBJ2-3; the D is unclear. The CDR3 is 12 amino acids. Germline V gene sequence: CDR1 LNHDA, CDR2 SQIVND (reference sequence). V lost 6 bases and J 2 bases, leaving 6 bases between the germline ends.

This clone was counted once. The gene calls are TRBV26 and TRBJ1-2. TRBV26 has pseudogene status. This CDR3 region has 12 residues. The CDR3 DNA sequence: TGTGCCAGCAGGTGGGGGAACTATGGCTACACCTTC. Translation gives CASRWGNYGYTF.

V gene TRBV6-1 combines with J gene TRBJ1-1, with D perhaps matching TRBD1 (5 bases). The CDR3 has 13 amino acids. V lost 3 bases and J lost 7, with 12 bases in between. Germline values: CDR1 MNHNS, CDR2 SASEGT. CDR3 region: CASSETVGSEAFF. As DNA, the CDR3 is TGTGCCAGCAGTGAGACAGTAGGCAGTGAAGCTTTCTTT.

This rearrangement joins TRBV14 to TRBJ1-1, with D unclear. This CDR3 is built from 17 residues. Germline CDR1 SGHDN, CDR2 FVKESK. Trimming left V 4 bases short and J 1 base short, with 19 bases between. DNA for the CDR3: TGTGCCAGCAGCCCCCGGAGGAGGGAATCGCGGAACACTGAAGCTTTCTTT. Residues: CASSPRRRESRNTEAFF.

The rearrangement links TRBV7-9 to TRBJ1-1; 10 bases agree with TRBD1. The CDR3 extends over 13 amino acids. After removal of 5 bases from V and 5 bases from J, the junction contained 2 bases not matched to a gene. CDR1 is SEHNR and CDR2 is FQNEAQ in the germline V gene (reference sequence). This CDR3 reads CASSRTGGTEAFF. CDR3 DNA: TGTGCCAGCAGCCGGACAGGGGGAACTGAAGCTTTCTTT.

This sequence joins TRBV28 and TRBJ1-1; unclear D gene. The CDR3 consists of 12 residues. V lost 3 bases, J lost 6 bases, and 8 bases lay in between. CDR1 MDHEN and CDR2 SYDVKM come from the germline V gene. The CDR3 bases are TGTGCCAGCAGTTTGGGGTACTCTGAAGCTTTCTTT. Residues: CASSLGYSEAFF. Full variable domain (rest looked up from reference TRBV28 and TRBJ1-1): DVKVTQSSRYLVKRTGEKVFLECVQDMDHENMFWYRQDPGLGLRLIYFSYDVKMKEKGDIPEGYSVSREKKERFSLILESASTNQTSMYLCASSLGYSEAFFGQGTRLTVV.

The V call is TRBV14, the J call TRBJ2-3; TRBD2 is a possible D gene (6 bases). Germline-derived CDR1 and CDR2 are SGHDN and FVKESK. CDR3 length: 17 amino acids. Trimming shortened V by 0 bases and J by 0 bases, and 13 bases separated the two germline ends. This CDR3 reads CASSQDAAGPSTDTQYF. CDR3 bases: TGTGCCAGCAGCCAAGATGCGGCGGGGCCTAGCACAGATACGCAGTATTTT. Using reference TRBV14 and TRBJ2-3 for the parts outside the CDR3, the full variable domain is EAGVTQFPSHSVIEKGQTVTLRCDPISGHDNLYWYRRVMGKEIKFLLHFVKESKQDESGMPNNRFLAERTGGTYSTLKVQPAELEDSGVYFCASSQDAAGPSTDTQYFGPGTRLTVL.

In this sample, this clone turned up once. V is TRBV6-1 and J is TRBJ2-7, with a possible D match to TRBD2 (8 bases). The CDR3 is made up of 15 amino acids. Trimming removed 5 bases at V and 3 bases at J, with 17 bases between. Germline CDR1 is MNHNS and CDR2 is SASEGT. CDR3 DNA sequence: TGTGCCAGCAGTAACGGGGGGGACAGCCGCTACGAGCAGTACTTC. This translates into CASSNGGDSRYEQYF.

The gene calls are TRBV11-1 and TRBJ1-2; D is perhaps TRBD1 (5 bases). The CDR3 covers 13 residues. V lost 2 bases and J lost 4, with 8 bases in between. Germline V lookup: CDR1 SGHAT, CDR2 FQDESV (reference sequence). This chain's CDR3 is CASSLNRLYGYTF. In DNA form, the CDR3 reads TGTGCCAGCAGCTTAAACAGGCTCTATGGCTACACCTTC.

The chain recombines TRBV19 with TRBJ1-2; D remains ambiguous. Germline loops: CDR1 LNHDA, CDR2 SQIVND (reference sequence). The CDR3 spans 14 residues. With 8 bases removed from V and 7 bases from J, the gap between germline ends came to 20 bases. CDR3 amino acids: CASGFESGGLGYTF. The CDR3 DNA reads TGTGCCAGTGGCTTTGAGAGTGGTGGCCTTGGCTACACCTTC.

CDR3 sequence: CASSAGTSGFGELFF. The CDR3 DNA is TGTGCCAGCAGCGCCGGGACTAGCGGGTTTGGGGAGCTGTTTTTT. The V and J genes are TRBV7-9 and TRBJ2-2; 12 nucleotides align to TRBD2. The germline V gene has CDR1 SEHNR and CDR2 FQNEAQ (reference sequence). The trim removed 5 bases at V and 8 bases at J, leaving 6 bases unmatched. This CDR3 spans 15 amino acids.

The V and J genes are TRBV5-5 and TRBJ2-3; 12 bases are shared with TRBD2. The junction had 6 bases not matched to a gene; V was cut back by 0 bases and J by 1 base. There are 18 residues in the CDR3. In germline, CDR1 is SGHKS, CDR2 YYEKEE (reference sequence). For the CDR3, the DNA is TGTGCCAGCAGCTTGGGTCTAGCGGGGGGGCTTCGCACAGATACGCAGTATTTT. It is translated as CASSLGLAGGLRTDTQYF.

The CDR3 nucleotides are TGTGCCAGCTCACCATGGGCCCCGGGGGCCCAGCCGGAGACCCAGTACTTC. Translating gives CASSPWAPGAQPETQYF. V and J are TRBV18 and TRBJ2-5; D tentatively reads TRBD1 or TRBD2 (6 bases each). The CDR3 extends over 17 amino acids. From germline, CDR1 is KGHSH and CDR2 LQKENI. Between the trimmed V and J ends, which lost 2 bases and 5 bases, there was a span of 21 bases.

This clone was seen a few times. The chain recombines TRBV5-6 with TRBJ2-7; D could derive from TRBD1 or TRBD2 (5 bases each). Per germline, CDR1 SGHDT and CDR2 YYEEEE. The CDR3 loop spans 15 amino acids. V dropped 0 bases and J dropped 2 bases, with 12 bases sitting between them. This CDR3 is CASSLEPGPTYEQYF. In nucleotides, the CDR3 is TGTGCCAGCAGCTTGGAGCCGGGACCAACCTACGAGCAGTACTTC.